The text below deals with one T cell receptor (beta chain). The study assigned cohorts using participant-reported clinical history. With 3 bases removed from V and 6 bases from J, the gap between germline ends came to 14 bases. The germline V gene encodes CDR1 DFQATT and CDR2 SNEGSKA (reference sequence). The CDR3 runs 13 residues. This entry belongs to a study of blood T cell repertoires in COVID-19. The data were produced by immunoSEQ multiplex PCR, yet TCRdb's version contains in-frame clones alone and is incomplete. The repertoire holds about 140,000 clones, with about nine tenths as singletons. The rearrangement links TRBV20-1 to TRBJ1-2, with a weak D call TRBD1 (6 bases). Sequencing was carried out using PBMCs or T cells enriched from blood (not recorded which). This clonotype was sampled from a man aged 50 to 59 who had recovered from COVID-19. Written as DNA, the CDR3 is TGCAGTGCTAGTTCGACAGGATTCAATGGCTACACCTTC. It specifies CSASSTGFNGYTF.